This T cell receptor beta chain came from a study of T cell repertoires in cytomegalovirus infection (dated by TCRdb to the late 2010s). Background for the entire study: Because public TCR beta signatures pointed to carriage of CMV infection together with the matching HLA type, the HLA type of each donor mattered for the analysis.

The reads were generated on an Illumina HiSeq 1500. TCRdb reprocessing: public reads trimmed at Q25 with fastp, clones called with MiXCR, in-frame beta chains kept. Each record represents a unique CDR3 protein, reported with the most common genes and DNA among its rows. This sample lists around 550,000 distinct CDR3 sequences; more than 25% were detected once. Jointly, the top ten make up about 12% of the sample. This clonotype was seen at least ten times. Its antigen remains undetermined. Base qualities are missing; no much larger clone stands one base away. The paper as a whole reports these results and caveats: The ex vivo response was dominated by HLA-C-restricted CMV-specific TCR beta clonotypes, and the single most frequent clonotype in two of eight donors was supplied by these HLA-C-restricted clonotypes. Carriers of CMV infection plus the relevant HLA type were discriminated by the cumulative frequency of public TCR beta family members in the study cohort and in an independent approximately 360-donor cohort.

The sequenced sample was PBMCs. The receptor's source is a human donor in good health (CMV status not recorded). Some clones in this sample may be carry-over from other donors' samples.

The CDR3 corresponds to CASSWGQPILNYGYTF. Read as DNA, the sequence is TGTGCCAGCAGCTGGGGACAGCCAATACTCAACTATGGCTACACCTTC. Rearrangement joined TRBV7-2 to TRBJ1-2, with 7 bases in between that match TRBD1. Measured from the cysteine to the phenylalanine, the CDR3 is 16 residues long. Of all the DNA, just the CDR3 is kept, 48 bases in frame from base 1. Trimmed from V: 4 bases; trimmed from J: 2 bases; junction bases lacking a gene match: 10. Based on the germline V gene, the CDR1 and CDR2 sequences are SGHTA and FQGNSA.